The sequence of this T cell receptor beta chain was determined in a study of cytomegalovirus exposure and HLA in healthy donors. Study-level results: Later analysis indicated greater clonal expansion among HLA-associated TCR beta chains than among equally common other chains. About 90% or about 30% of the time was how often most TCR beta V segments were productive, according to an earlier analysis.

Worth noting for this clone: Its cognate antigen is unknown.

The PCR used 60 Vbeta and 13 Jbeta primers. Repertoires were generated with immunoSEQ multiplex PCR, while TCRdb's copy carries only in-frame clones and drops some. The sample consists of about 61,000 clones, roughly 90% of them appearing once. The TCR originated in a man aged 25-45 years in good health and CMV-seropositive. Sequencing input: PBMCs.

CDR3 loop: CASSGLSPRNEQFF. CDR3 bases: TGTGCCAGTAGCGGACTCTCCCCTCGGAATGAGCAGTTCTTC. This rearrangement joins TRBV19 to TRBJ2-1; tentatively, D is TRBD2 (5 bases). The CDR3 loop spans 14 amino acids. CDR1 LNHDA and CDR2 SQIVND come from the germline V gene (reference sequence). V shed 6 bases and J shed 7 bases, with 16 bases lying between them.